One sample yielded the 32 T cell receptor beta chains listed below, sequenced in a study of chemoradiotherapy in HPV16-positive cancers. TCRdb's copy holds only in-frame clones and misses some; the assay was immunoSEQ multiplex PCR. There are 12,000 or so clones in the sample; around nine tenths occur only once, and roughly 5.7% lies in the top ten. Sequenced here: blood, sampled from a patient who underwent chemoradiotherapy. Receptors were obtained from a human donor with HPV-associated anogenital cancer.

The V gene is TRBV19, the J gene TRBJ2-2; TRBD2 might be the D (7 bases). Between the trimmed V and J ends, which lost 3 bases and 1 base, there was a span of 18 bases. This CDR3 is built from 18 residues. Germline loops: CDR1 LNHDA, CDR2 SQIVND (reference sequence). CDR3 nucleotides: TGTGCCAGTAGTATCATTGGGGGGGGCCGATTGAACACCGGGGAGCTGTTTTTT. Amino acids: CASSIIGGGRLNTGELFF.

The chain is built from TRBV7-2 and TRBJ2-5, with D possibly TRBD1 on 6 matching bases. The V and J ends lost 2 bases and 1 base respectively, with 11 bases between them. In germline, CDR1 is SGHTA, CDR2 FQGNSA. There are 15 residues in the CDR3. The CDR3 here is CASSLLGRGQETQYF. CDR3 DNA: TGTGCCAGCAGCTTACTCGGCAGGGGCCAAGAGACCCAGTACTTC.

The genes are TRBV5-5 and TRBJ1-1; D perhaps matches TRBD1 (5 bases). Germline values: CDR1 SGHKS, CDR2 YYEKEE (reference sequence). V lost 0 bases, J lost 1 base, and 10 bases lay in between. CDR3 size: 15 residues. The CDR3 reads CASSLGPGPNTEAFF. CDR3 nucleotides: TGTGCCAGCAGCTTGGGTCCGGGGCCGAACACTGAAGCTTTCTTT.

This chain uses TRBV7-9 with TRBJ1-1; D is undetermined. Looked up from germline, CDR1 is SEHNR and CDR2 is FQNEAQ (reference sequence). The CDR3 totals 11 residues. The V gene lost 7 bases and the J gene lost 8 bases, with 11 bases spanning the gap. The CDR3 DNA reads as TGTGCCAGCAACCCCCTCAGGGAAGCTTTCTTT. Encoded protein: CASNPLREAFF.

This clone has a handful of counts. The chain joins TRBV12-5 to TRBJ2-1; tentative D call: TRBD2 (6 bases). From germline, CDR1 is LGHNT and CDR2 FRNRAP. CDR3 length equals 14 residues. Deletions cut 1 base from V and 10 bases from J, with 14 bases between. The CDR3 is CASGLDLSSGEQFF. For the CDR3, the DNA is TGTGCTAGTGGTTTGGACTTATCCAGCGGGGAGCAGTTCTTC.

The chain couples TRBV12-1 to TRBJ2-7; TRBD2 is the table's D call and was not checked against the DNA. TRBV12-1 is termed a pseudogene. The CDR3 is 13 residues long. Here the CDR3 DNA reads TGTGCCAGCACAAAATCGGGATTTTACGAGCAGTACGTC. Its translation is CASTKSGFYEQYV.

This sequence joins TRBV11-3 and TRBJ2-7; 14 bases align to TRBD2. Unmatched junction bases numbered 3, after V lost 5 bases and J lost 6 bases. The CDR3 spans 14 residues. CDR1 is SGHNT, CDR2 YENEEA, per germline. The CDR3: CASSLGLAGGEQYF. The DNA for the CDR3 is TGTGCCAGCAGCCTAGGACTAGCGGGGGGCGAGCAGTACTTC. Based on the CDR3 plus reference TRBV11-3 and TRBJ2-7, the full variable domain is EAGVVQSPRYKIIEKKQPVAFWCNPISGHNTLYWYLQNLGQGPELLIRYENEEAVDDSQLPKDRFSAERLKGVDSTLKIQPAELGDSAVYLCASSLGLAGGEQYFGPGTRLTVT.

The chain recombines TRBV7-9 with TRBJ1-4; 7 nucleotides match TRBD1. The junction had 6 bases not matched to a gene; V was cut back by 5 bases and J by 0 bases. Germline-derived CDR1 and CDR2 are SEHNR and FQNEAQ (reference sequence). This CDR3 comprises 16 residues. CDR3 loop: CASSPGTDATNEKLFF. The DNA of the CDR3 is TGTGCCAGCAGCCCAGGGACAGATGCAACTAATGAAAAACTGTTTTTT.

This chain connects TRBV28 to TRBJ2-5; D unresolved. Trimming took 7 bases from V and 2 from J, leaving 11 bases between them. This CDR3 is 13 amino acids long. Germline V gene data show CDR1 as MDHEN and CDR2 as SYDVKM. The CDR3 region has the DNA TGTGCCAGCATACCAACAAGTCAAGAGACCCAGTACTTC. Its protein is CASIPTSQETQYF.

This clone was observed a few times. The V call is TRBV5-1, the J call TRBJ2-5, with TRBD2 matching over 10 bases. Unmatched junction bases numbered 13, after V lost 6 bases and J lost 5 bases. From germline, CDR1 is SGHRS and CDR2 YFSETQ. There are 16 residues in the CDR3. This chain's CDR3 is CASTQSGGARSETQYF. DNA for the CDR3: TGCGCCAGCACCCAAAGCGGGGGGGCCCGTTCGGAGACCCAGTACTTC. Full variable domain (outside the CDR3, taken from reference TRBV5-1 and TRBJ2-5): KAGVTQTPRYLIKTRGQQVTLSCSPISGHRSVSWYQQTPGQGLQFLFEYFSETQRNKGNFPGRFSGRQFSNSRSEMNVSTLELGDSALYLCASTQSGGARSETQYFGPGTRLLVL.

This chain links TRBV6-1 with TRBJ2-2, with a tentative D call TRBD2 (6 bases). V was shortened by 2 bases and J by 6 bases, with 10 bases between the two germline ends. CDR3 length equals 14 residues. CDR1 MNHNS and CDR2 SASEGT come from the germline V gene. CDR3 in DNA: TGTGCCAGCAGTGAATCATCTAGCGCCGGGGAGCTGTTTTTT. Protein product: CASSESSSAGELFF.

This clone came up once. The chain couples TRBV5-1 to TRBJ1-6, with a weak D call TRBD1 (6 bases). The CDR3 is 16 residues long. Germline V CDR1 and CDR2: SGHRS, YFSETQ. V was trimmed by 4 bases and J by 3 bases, leaving 14 bases between them. The CDR3 loop reads CASSVRGGSYNSPLHF. In DNA, the CDR3 is TGCGCCAGCAGCGTCAGGGGAGGGAGCTATAATTCACCCCTCCACTTT.

The chain uses TRBV10-3 and TRBJ2-3, with D perhaps matching TRBD1 (6 bases). The CDR3 loop spans 14 amino acids. Trimming cost V 9 bases and J 0 bases, with 13 bases left between them. CDR1 and CDR2 (germline): ENHRY, SYGVKD. The CDR3 is CAILGQLSTDTQYF. Written as DNA, the CDR3 is TGTGCCATTCTCGGACAGCTAAGCACAGATACGCAGTATTTT.

This clone was picked up one time. The chain couples TRBV5-6 to TRBJ1-2; D gene uncertain. The CDR3 totals 16 residues. Trimming stripped 0 bases from V and 4 bases from J, with 16 bases between. CDR1 and CDR2 from the germline V gene are SGHDT and YYEEEE. The DNA for the CDR3 is TGTGCCAGCAGCTTGGGGGCGTGGTCCCTGGGCTATGGCTACACCTTC. This translates into CASSLGAWSLGYGYTF.

This chain joins TRBV9 and TRBJ2-1; perhaps D is TRBD1 or TRBD2 (7 bases each). Germline V lookup: CDR1 SGDLS, CDR2 YYNGEE. Trimming removed 4 bases at V and 7 bases at J, with 24 bases between. The CDR3 has 17 residues. Here the CDR3 DNA reads TGTGCCAGCAGCCCCCCCGGGGACAGTTGGGGACTAAATGAGCAGTTCTTC. Translation gives CASSPPGDSWGLNEQFF.

This clone was seen a handful of times. This chain links TRBV4-1 with TRBJ1-2; D unresolved. The CDR3 loop spans 13 amino acids. CDR1 and CDR2 from the germline V gene are MGHRA and YSYEKL. V lost 1 base and J lost 11, with 14 bases in between. Here the CDR3 DNA reads TGCGCCAGCAGCCAAGCAAGGTCATCGGGGTACACCTTC. Amino acids: CASSQARSSGYTF.

The gene calls are TRBV30 and TRBJ1-2; 10 positions match TRBD1. Germline trimming cut 3 bases from V and 8 bases from J; bases unmatched to any gene: 12. The CDR3 sequence is 15 residues long. Germline lookup yields CDR1 GTSNPN and CDR2 SVGIG (reference sequence). The CDR3 nucleotides are TGTGCCTGGAGCCAGGACAGGGGGAGCTTAGGGGGCTACACCTTC. Translated, it gives CAWSQDRGSLGGYTF.

The chain carries TRBV19 and TRBJ1-5; TRBD1 matches 10 bases. Losses at the gene ends were 1 base for V and 9 bases for J; bases not matched to a gene: 6. This CDR3 contains 15 residues. The germline CDR1 and CDR2 sequences are LNHDA and SQIVND (reference sequence). CDR3 sequence reads: CASSIGGQGVAPQHF. DNA of the CDR3: TGTGCCAGTAGTATAGGTGGACAGGGGGTTGCGCCCCAGCATTTT.

V usage is TRBV5-1 and J usage is TRBJ2-6, with a possible D match to TRBD2 (6 bases). CDR3 length: 15 residues. CDR1 is SGHRS and CDR2 is YFSETQ in the germline V gene. The V gene lost 3 bases and the J gene lost 3 bases, with 10 bases spanning the gap. The CDR3 nucleotides are TGCGCCAGCAGCTCCCTGCGGGATGGGGCCAACGTCCTGACTTTC. This encodes CASSSLRDGANVLTF.

The V gene is TRBV5-1, the J gene TRBJ2-3; 11 bases are a match to TRBD2. Germline V gene sequence: CDR1 SGHRS, CDR2 YFSETQ. J was trimmed by 4 bases and V by 1 base; bases with no gene match: 2. The CDR3 runs to 15 residues. The CDR3 is CASSLRGLAADTQYF. The CDR3 DNA sequence: TGCGCCAGCAGCTTGAGGGGACTAGCGGCAGATACGCAGTATTTT.

The chain joins TRBV6-1 to TRBJ2-1; perhaps TRBD1 as D (6 bases). The V gene lost 8 bases and the J gene lost 4 bases, with 15 bases spanning the gap. CDR3 length equals 14 residues. CDR1 and CDR2 from the germline V gene are MNHNS and SASEGT. CDR3 coding DNA: TGTGCCAGCTGGGACACCCAAACTTACAATGAGCAGTTCTTC. Amino acid sequence: CASWDTQTYNEQFF.

V gene TRBV6-1 combines with J gene TRBJ1-3; 7 bases match TRBD1. Losses at the gene ends were 8 bases for V and 4 bases for J; bases not matched to a gene: 11. CDR3 length: 15 amino acids. The germline V gene has CDR1 MNHNS and CDR2 SASEGT. As DNA, the CDR3 is TGTGCCAGCGGTAATTTCCCGACAGGGGGAAACACCATATATTTT. It translates to CASGNFPTGGNTIYF.

This chain links TRBV7-8 with TRBJ1-2; perhaps TRBD1 as D (6 bases). CDR3 length: 16 amino acids. V was clipped by 1 base and J by 5 bases, with 17 bases between them. Germline values: CDR1 SGHVS, CDR2 FQNEAQ. In nucleotides, the CDR3 is TGTGCCAGCAGCTTAGGCCGGTGGGGGCAGGGATATGGCTACACCTTC. This sequence encodes CASSLGRWGQGYGYTF.

This clone was detected a few times. The chain recombines TRBV27 with TRBJ2-7, with unresolved D. This CDR3 spans 15 amino acids. Trimming took off 2 bases at V and 0 bases at J, with 11 bases between the two ends. Looked up from germline, CDR1 is MNHEY and CDR2 is SMNVEV (reference sequence). CDR3 DNA sequence: TGTGCCAGCAGTTTAAGCCGGGCAGGCTCCTACGAGCAGTACTTC. Protein sequence: CASSLSRAGSYEQYF.

The chain recombines TRBV6-1 with TRBJ1-5; TRBD1 might be the D (6 bases). Trimming cost V 2 bases and J 8 bases, with 19 bases left between them. The V gene's germline CDR1 is MNHNS and CDR2 SASEGT. CDR3 length equals 16 residues. As DNA, the CDR3 is TGTGCCAGCAGTGAATTTGGGGGACACCCTAGGGAGCCCCAGCATTTT. This encodes CASSEFGGHPREPQHF.

In this sample, this clone turned up once. The chain is built from TRBV6-6 and TRBJ1-2, with 7 bases matching TRBD1. J lost 7 bases, V lost 0 bases, and 11 bases had no gene match. From germline, CDR1 is MNHNY and CDR2 SVGAGI (reference sequence). The CDR3 is 16 amino acids. The CDR3 protein is CASSYSGKGGESGYTF. In nucleotides, the CDR3 is TGTGCCAGCAGTTACTCAGGCAAAGGGGGCGAAAGTGGCTACACCTTC.

The chain couples TRBV7-9 to TRBJ2-3; tentatively, D is TRBD2 (7 bases). V was cut by 8 bases and J by 1 base, with 16 bases left in between. Germline assignment: CDR1 SEHNR and CDR2 FQNEAQ (reference sequence). The CDR3 has 15 amino acids. CDR3 protein: CASSSGGPGTDTQYF. The CDR3, as DNA: TGTGCCAGCTCTTCCGGGGGGCCCGGCACAGATACGCAGTATTTT.

This clone was detected only once. The J gene is TRBJ1-1, the V gene TRBV7-2; no clear D gene. There are 13 residues in the CDR3. V lost 4 bases and J lost 11, with 17 bases in between. CDR1 SGHTA and CDR2 FQGNSA come from the germline V gene. The CDR3 coding sequence is TGTGCCAGCAGCTCCGAAAGTCTGGTTATTGCTTTCTTT. Its protein product is CASSSESLVIAFF.

The CDR3 sequence is CASSYVGTGANQPQHF. DNA for the CDR3: TGTGCCAGCAGCTACGTTGGGACAGGGGCCAATCAGCCCCAGCATTTT. This chain connects TRBV7-9 to TRBJ1-5; 10 bases line up with TRBD1. The trim removed 4 bases at V and 3 bases at J, leaving 6 bases unmatched. CDR3 length: 16 amino acids. CDR1 and CDR2 (germline): SEHNR, FQNEAQ (reference sequence).

This sequence joins TRBV5-1 and TRBJ2-2; 8 nucleotides line up with TRBD1. Germline V CDR1 and CDR2: SGHRS, YFSETQ. Unmatched junction bases numbered 3, after V lost 2 bases and J lost 3 bases. The CDR3 length is 15 residues. Here the CDR3 DNA reads TGCGCCAGCAGCTTTCAGGGGGCGGACACCGGGGAGCTGTTTTTT. Its protein product is CASSFQGADTGELFF.

The gene calls are TRBV5-1 and TRBJ1-1; D unresolved. The germline V and J ends were trimmed by 4 bases and 6 bases, with 13 bases remaining between them. The CDR3 has 13 amino acids. CDR1 is SGHRS, CDR2 YFSETQ, per germline. CDR3 DNA: TGCGCCAGCAGCGCACCTGGGAGCTCTGAAGCTTTCTTT. Protein sequence: CASSAPGSSEAFF.

The rearrangement links TRBV13 to TRBJ2-3, with D unclear. This CDR3 spans 12 amino acids. V was trimmed by 2 bases and J by 7 bases, leaving 7 bases between them. Per germline, CDR1 PRHDT and CDR2 FYEKMQ (reference sequence). The DNA for the CDR3 is TGTGCCAGCAGCTTAAGCAGCTATACGCAGTATTTT. It translates to CASSLSSYTQYF.